The 3 T cell receptor beta chains below all came from one sample that was sequenced in a study of T cells in Graves' hyperthyroidism and ophthalmopathy. Amplification of TCR beta CDR3 regions was performed using RNA transcripts as template. In the first-round RT-PCR of the TCR CDR3, the HTBI primer set was used. Each CDR3 protein gets one entry after TCRdb re-called the multiplex PCR reads with MiXCR. Of about 400,000 distinct CDR3 sequences in the sample, about 16% were seen once. Specimen: blood. The receptor source for this set is a young woman with Graves' hyperthyroidism.

This clonotype was found many times. The V and J genes are TRBV27 and TRBJ2-1; 8 bases match TRBD2. The trim removed 2 bases at V and 7 bases at J, leaving 7 bases unmatched. Germline lookup yields CDR1 MNHEY and CDR2 SMNVEV (reference sequence). The CDR3 sequence is 15 residues long. The CDR3 coding sequence is TGTGCCAGCAGTTTACGGGAGGGCCGTGGGAATGAGCAGTTCTTC. This encodes CASSLREGRGNEQFF.

This clonotype has ten or more counts. The chain uses TRBV20-1 and TRBJ2-3; 7 bases are a match to TRBD1. V lost 5 bases and J lost 0; bases outside the gene matches: 5. CDR1 is DFQATT and CDR2 is SNEGSKA in the germline V gene (reference sequence). CDR3 size: 14 residues. CDR3 DNA: TGCAGTGCTCCCGGGACAGAGAGCACAGATACGCAGTATTTT. Protein: CSAPGTESTDTQYF.

In this sample, this clonotype turned up many times. The chain has TRBV18 and TRBJ2-1; TRBD2 matches at 15 bases. Germline CDR1 KGHSH, CDR2 LQKENI. The junction had 0 bases not matched to a gene; V was cut back by 0 bases and J by 0 bases. CDR3 length: 18 residues. CDR3 protein: CASSPPGLAGGSYNEQFF. CDR3 DNA: TGTGCCAGCTCACCACCGGGACTAGCGGGAGGCTCCTACAATGAGCAGTTCTTC.